This T cell receptor beta chain was found in a study of human T cells and chemical hapten exposure. This clonotype was counted only a few times. What it binds is unknown. Stated time point: patch test 1, 2 weeks after DPC sensitization. Treatment meaning: therapeutic diphenylcyclopropenone sensitization with weekly scalp DPC. TCRdb reprocessed the RACE reads via MiXCR and lists one record per CDR3 protein. Among about 120,000 distinct CDR3 sequences listed, about 12% were seen once. Study outcomes and limitations: Patch test scores rose with PT1 expanded TCR counts, a positive correlation.

This CDR3 has 16 amino acids. Germline-derived CDR1 and CDR2 are MGHDK and SYGVNS. V shed 1 base, J shed 6 bases, and the junction held 7 bases outside the gene matches. The chain combines TRBV25-1 with TRBJ2-7, with 12 bases matching TRBD1. The receptor's source is a woman aged 45-65 years with alopecia areata. Some clones in this sample may be carry-over from other donors' samples. The sequences come from whole blood, collected in connection with sensitization to the hapten diphenylcyclopropenone (DPC). The CDR3 DNA reads as TGTGCCAGCAGTGAATTCTTGGGGACAGGGGGCTTCGAGCAGTACTTC. It is translated as CASSEFLGTGGFEQYF.